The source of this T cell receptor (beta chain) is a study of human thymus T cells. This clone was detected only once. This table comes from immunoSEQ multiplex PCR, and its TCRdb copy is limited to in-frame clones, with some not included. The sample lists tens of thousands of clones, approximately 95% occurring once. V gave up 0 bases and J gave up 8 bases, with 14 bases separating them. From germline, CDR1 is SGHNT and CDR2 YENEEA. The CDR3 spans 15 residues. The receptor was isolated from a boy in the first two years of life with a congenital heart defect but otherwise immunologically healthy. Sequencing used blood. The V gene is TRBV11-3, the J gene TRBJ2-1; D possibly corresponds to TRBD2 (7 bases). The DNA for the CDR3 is TGTGCCAGCAGCTTAGAAGGCGGGGGCATCGATGAGCAGTTCTTC. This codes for CASSLEGGGIDEQFF.